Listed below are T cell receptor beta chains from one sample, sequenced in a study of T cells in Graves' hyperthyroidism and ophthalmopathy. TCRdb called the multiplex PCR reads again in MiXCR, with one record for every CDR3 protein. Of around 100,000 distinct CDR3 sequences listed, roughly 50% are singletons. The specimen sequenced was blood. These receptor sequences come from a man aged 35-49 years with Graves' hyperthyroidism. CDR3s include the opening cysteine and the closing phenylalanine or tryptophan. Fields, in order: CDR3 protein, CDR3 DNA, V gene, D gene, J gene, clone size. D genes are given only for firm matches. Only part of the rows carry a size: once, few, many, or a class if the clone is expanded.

CDR3 protein: CASSSRQLTADTQYF
CDR3 DNA: TGTGCCAGCAGCTCGCGACAGTTGACTGCAGATACGCAGTATTTT
V gene: TRBV7-9
D gene: .
J gene: TRBJ2-3
clone size: .

CDR3 protein: CASSAGRTGSNQPQHF
CDR3 DNA: TGTGCCAGCAGTGCTGGCCGGACAGGGAGCAATCAGCCCCAGCATTTT
V gene: TRBV2
D gene: TRBD1
J gene: TRBJ1-5
clone size: many

CDR3 protein: CSAPDSGWNSYEQYF
CDR3 DNA: TGCAGTGCACCGGATAGCGGGTGGAACTCCTACGAGCAGTACTTC
V gene: TRBV20-1
D gene: TRBD2
J gene: TRBJ2-7
clone size: few

CDR3 protein: CASSFRDRVYEQYF
CDR3 DNA: TGTGCCAGCAGTTTTAGGGACCGAGTCTACGAGCAGTACTTC
V gene: TRBV28
D gene: .
J gene: TRBJ2-7
clone size: many

CDR3 protein: CSVEDPRGRYGYTF
CDR3 DNA: TGCAGCGTTGAAGACCCTCGAGGACGGTATGGCTACACCTTC
V gene: TRBV29-1
D gene: .
J gene: TRBJ1-2
clone size: many

CDR3 protein: CASSLREFYGYTF
CDR3 DNA: TGCGCCAGCAGCCTCCGGGAATTCTATGGCTACACCTTC
V gene: TRBV4-1
D gene: .
J gene: TRBJ1-2
clone size: many

CDR3 protein: CASSYSSGSETQYF
CDR3 DNA: TGTGCCAGCAGTTACTCTAGCGGGAGTGAGACCCAGTACTTC
V gene: TRBV6-2/TRBV6-3
D gene: TRBD2
J gene: TRBJ2-5
clone size: many

CDR3 protein: CASHRWQPPQHF
CDR3 DNA: TGTGCCAGTCACAGGTGGCAACCGCCCCAGCATTTT
V gene: TRBV2
D gene: .
J gene: TRBJ1-5
clone size: few

CDR3 protein: CASTLGVGTDTQYF
CDR3 DNA: TGTGCCAGCACCCTGGGGGTAGGCACAGATACGCAGTATTTT
V gene: TRBV27
D gene: .
J gene: TRBJ2-3
clone size: .

CDR3 protein: CASSLAGGITYNELFF
CDR3 DNA: TGTGCCAGCAGCTTAGCGGGGGGGATAACCTACAATGAGCTGTTTTTT
V gene: TRBV7-4
D gene: TRBD2
J gene: TRBJ2-2
clone size: .

CDR3 protein: CASSPQTSGSGEQYF
CDR3 DNA: TGTGCCAGCAGCCCCCAGACTAGCGGGAGCGGCGAGCAGTACTTC
V gene: TRBV7-2
D gene: TRBD2
J gene: TRBJ2-7
clone size: many

CDR3 protein: CASSVASGRETQYF
CDR3 DNA: TGTGCCAGCAGCGTAGCCAGCGGGAGGGAGACCCAGTACTTC
V gene: TRBV9
D gene: TRBD2
J gene: TRBJ2-5
clone size: .

CDR3 protein: CASSLVGGLYEQYF
CDR3 DNA: TGTGCCAGCAGCTTAGTGGGAGGGCTGTACGAGCAGTACTTC
V gene: TRBV5-1
D gene: TRBD2
J gene: TRBJ2-7
clone size: .

CDR3 protein: CSAPPGGVGGDTF
CDR3 DNA: TGTAGTGCTCCCCCGGGAGGGGTCGGCGGCGACACCTTC
V gene: TRBV20-1
D gene: .
J gene: TRBJ1-2
clone size: .